Sequencing of this T cell receptor (beta chain) was carried out in a study of CD8 T cells in Susac syndrome. Trimming removed 4 bases from V and 5 bases from J, with 14 bases in between. The CDR3 is 14 residues long. Looked up from germline, CDR1 is SNHLY and CDR2 is FYNNEI. CD8+ and CD4+ T cells taken from blood had their TCR beta sequenced. Reverse transcription of about 0.5 to 1 ug RNA used random hexamers. TCRdb itself ran the immunoSEQ multiplex PCR reads through MiXCR, one entry per CDR3 protein. The data contain 150,000 to 200,000 distinct CDR3 sequences, 92% of them seen just once; the ten biggest clones take up 0.065% to 0.1%.

The source of this sequence is a human donor in good health. The J gene is TRBJ1-1, the V gene TRBV2, with a weak D call TRBD1 (5 bases). The sample taken for sequencing was CD4+ T cells from PBMCs. CDR3 DNA sequence: TGTGCCAGCAGTGCGATGCAGGGTCGGACTGAAGCTTTCTTT. Encoded protein: CASSAMQGRTEAFF.